The 18 T cell receptor beta chains reported below all come from one sample, sequenced in a study of T-cell memory formation after mild COVID-19 (dated by TCRdb to the early 2020s). The method was 5' RACE. The run used an Illumina NovaSeq 6000. The public reads were quality trimmed at Q25 with fastp and then assembled into clones with MiXCR by TCRdb, keeping productive beta chains. Every CDR3 protein is listed once, alongside the most common genes and DNA of its rows. This sample lists approximately 99,000 distinct CDR3 sequences; about 18% were detected once. The biggest ten clones account for roughly 6% of the sample. Sequencing was carried out using PBMCs or a T cell subset sorted from them (not recorded which). The receptors were sampled from a man between 18 and 29 years old who had mild COVID-19 (a few samples of this study predate the infection). The sample titles of this study are shuffled in the database, so cell type and time point are left out; the donor was told from shared clones.

The rearrangement uses TRBV6-1 and TRBJ1-6; tentative D call: TRBD1 (6 bases). The CDR3 runs 16 residues. Germline CDR1 and CDR2: MNHNS and SASEGT. Trimming removed 0 bases at V and 6 bases at J, with 12 bases between. CDR3 residues: CASSEAGGVPNSPLHF. CDR3 DNA: TGTGCCAGCAGTGAAGCGGGGGGCGTTCCTAATTCACCCCTCCACTTT.

As to this clonotype: It may be a read error: a sequence one base away is much more abundant. V and J are TRBV4-2 and TRBJ2-5, with D unclear. Looked up from germline, CDR1 is LGHNA and CDR2 is YNFKEQ. With 1 base removed from V and 5 bases from J, the gap between germline ends came to 8 bases. This CDR3 contains 13 residues. The CDR3 loop is CASSQVVRETQYF. CDR3 bases: TGTGCCAGCAGCCAAGTGGTGCGGGAGACCCAGTACTTC.

V is TRBV5-5 and J is TRBJ2-5, with D maybe TRBD1 (5 bases). CDR3 length: 13 amino acids. Germline loops: CDR1 SGHKS, CDR2 YYEKEE (reference sequence). V was trimmed by 1 base and J by 5 bases, leaving 9 bases between them. Written as DNA, the CDR3 is TGTGCCAGCAGCTTGCTGGGGCGGGAGACCCAGTACTTC. Protein: CASSLLGRETQYF.

This CDR3 reads CASSPGQGTSYF. CDR3 sequence (DNA): TGTGCCAGTTCCCCGGGACAGGGGACTTCGTACTTC. This rearrangement joins TRBV12-3 or TRBV12-4 to TRBJ2-7; 10 bases map to TRBD1. V gave up 9 bases and J gave up 12 bases; unmatched junction bases: 11. This CDR3 has 12 amino acids.

This clonotype occurred many times. J is TRBJ2-6 and V is TRBV27; TRBD1 might be the D (6 bases). CDR1 and CDR2 from the germline V gene are MNHEY and SMNVEV (reference sequence). Trimming took 7 bases from V and 0 from J, leaving 10 bases between them. The CDR3 consists of 15 residues. The CDR3 sequence: CASKGESSGANVLTF. The CDR3 nucleotides read TGTGCCAGCAAGGGGGAGTCCTCTGGGGCCAACGTCCTGACTTTC.

This clonotype has ten or more counts. V and J are TRBV4-3 and TRBJ2-7; the D gene is possibly TRBD2 (5 bases). The CDR3 sequence is 18 residues long. V was cut by 8 bases and J by 4 bases, with 30 bases left in between. Germline lookup yields CDR1 LGHNA and CDR2 YSLEER. This CDR3 is CASQPRAERPPNYYEQYV. In DNA, the CDR3 is TGCGCCAGCCAGCCAAGGGCGGAGCGGCCCCCTAATTATTACGAGCAGTACGTC.

The chain combines TRBV25-1 with TRBJ1-1; perhaps TRBD1 as D (5 bases). Germline V gene sequence: CDR1 MGHDK, CDR2 SYGVNS. The CDR3 runs 15 residues. Trimming took 7 bases from V and 0 from J, leaving 15 bases between them. CDR3 DNA: TGTGCCAGCATGGGTCCTCCAGGGATGAACACTGAAGCTTTCTTT. Amino acids: CASMGPPGMNTEAFF.

This clonotype has just a few counts. J is TRBJ2-7 and V is TRBV6-1; D not resolved. Germline CDR1 reads MNHNS; CDR2 reads SASEGT. Between the trimmed V and J ends, which lost 6 bases and 0 bases, there was a span of 9 bases. The CDR3 spans 13 residues. The CDR3: CASRKRSSYEQYV. CDR3 DNA sequence: TGTGCCAGCAGGAAGAGAAGCTCCTACGAGCAGTACGTC.

About this clonotype: This may be a read error: a much more frequent sequence differs by one nucleotide. Here the CDR3 DNA reads TGCGCCATCAGCTTGTTTGGACAGGAGAACACTGAAGCTTTCTTT. Its translation is CAISLFGQENTEAFF. The V and J genes are TRBV5-1 and TRBJ1-1; 7 nucleotides line up with TRBD1. There are 15 residues in the CDR3. The germline V gene has CDR1 SGHRS and CDR2 YFSETQ.

Only a few counts were recorded for this clonotype. The gene calls are TRBV20-1 and TRBJ1-2; TRBD1 matches 8 bases. There are 15 residues in the CDR3. V lost 1 base and J lost 7; bases outside the gene matches: 11. Germline V lookup: CDR1 DFQATT, CDR2 SNEGSKA (reference sequence). The CDR3 sequence is CSARVTTGVSGGYTF. CDR3 bases: TGCAGTGCTAGAGTAACGACAGGGGTTTCGGGTGGCTACACCTTC.

This sequence joins TRBV9 and TRBJ1-3, with D perhaps TRBD1 (6 bases). The CDR3 is 14 residues long. Looked up from germline, CDR1 is SGDLS and CDR2 is YYNGEE. Trimming took 0 bases from V and 11 from J, leaving 15 bases between them. CDR3 sequence reads: CASSVATGPAAIYF. The CDR3 nucleotides are TGTGCCAGCAGCGTAGCTACAGGGCCCGCGGCCATATATTTT.

Ten or more counts support this clonotype. The V and J genes are TRBV5-1 and TRBJ2-3, with unresolved D. CDR1 is SGHRS, CDR2 YFSETQ, per germline. Deletions cut 1 base from V and 2 bases from J, with 8 bases between. CDR3 length: 14 amino acids. This CDR3 is CASSLSASTDTQYF. CDR3 nucleotide sequence: TGCGCCAGCAGCTTGTCCGCCTCCACAGATACGCAGTATTTT.

This CDR3 reads CASSQDRGYRETQYF. In DNA form, the CDR3 reads TGCGCCAGCAGCCAAGATCGAGGTTATAGAGAGACCCAGTACTTC. The chain has TRBV4-3 and TRBJ2-5; D gene uncertain. This CDR3 has 15 amino acids. Trimming stripped 0 bases from V and 4 bases from J, with 12 bases between. CDR1 LGHNA and CDR2 YSLEER come from the germline V gene.

This clonotype was picked up many times. The chain couples TRBV6-5 to TRBJ1-1, with 7 positions matching TRBD1. The CDR3 is 17 amino acids. J lost 3 bases, V lost 0 bases, and 10 bases had no gene match. Germline lookup yields CDR1 MNHEY and CDR2 SVGAGI. The DNA for the CDR3 is TGTGCCAGCAGTTACTCGGGCCCCCAGGGGGTATACACTGAAGCTTTCTTT. Protein: CASSYSGPQGVYTEAFF.

This chain joins TRBV7-2 and TRBJ1-1; no reliable D call. Germline V gene sequence: CDR1 SGHTA, CDR2 FQGNSA. The CDR3 is 13 amino acids. The V and J ends lost 4 bases and 1 base respectively, with 7 bases between them. The CDR3 reads CASSWRQNTEAFF. The CDR3 DNA sequence: TGTGCCAGCAGCTGGCGACAGAACACTGAAGCTTTCTTT.

This clonotype was found a few times. V usage is TRBV7-3 and J usage is TRBJ2-5, with 7 nucleotides matching TRBD2. V gave up 1 base and J gave up 4 bases; unmatched junction bases: 6. Germline values: CDR1 SGHTA, CDR2 FQGTGA. CDR3 size: 15 residues. The CDR3 DNA sequence: TGTGCCAGCAGCTTAATGGGGGGGAAGGGAGAGACCCAGTACTTC. As protein: CASSLMGGKGETQYF. The whole variable domain, remainder taken from reference TRBV7-3 and TRBJ2-5, is GAGVSQTPSNKVTEKGKYVELRCDPISGHTALYWYRQSLGQGPEFLIYFQGTGAADDSGLPNDRFFAVRPEGSVSTLKIQRTERGDSAVYLCASSLMGGKGETQYFGPGTRLLVL.

V usage is TRBV7-8 and J usage is TRBJ1-1; D unclear. Germline V CDR1 and CDR2: SGHVS, FQNEAQ. V shed 2 bases and J shed 1 base, with 14 bases lying between them. The CDR3 runs to 16 residues. The CDR3 nucleotides read TGTGCCAGCAGCTTAATGCAGAGGCGGGCGAACACTGAAGCTTTCTTT. Translating it yields CASSLMQRRANTEAFF. The full variable domain, completed using reference TRBV7-8 and TRBJ1-1, is GAGVSQSPRYKVAKRGQDVALRCDPISGHVSLFWYQQALGQGPEFLTYFQNEAQLDKSGLPSDRFFAERPEGSVSTLKIQRTQQEDSAVYLCASSLMQRRANTEAFFGQGTRLTVV.

The V call is TRBV6-2 or TRBV6-3, the J call TRBJ2-2; D is possibly TRBD1 (5 bases). The CDR3 spans 16 residues. CDR1 is MNHEY, CDR2 SVGEGT, per germline. V lost 8 bases and J lost 3, with 19 bases in between. The DNA of the CDR3 is TGTGCCAGCTCCCAACCAGGGCAGTGGTACACCGGGGAGCTGTTTTTT. Its translation is CASSQPGQWYTGELFF.